This T cell receptor (beta chain) was sequenced for a study of cytomegalovirus exposure and HLA in healthy donors. General study points: In an earlier analysis, productive rearrangement rates for most beta V segments clustered near 87% or 30%. In a later analysis, HLA-associated beta chains showed higher expansion and lower generation probabilities than comparable chains.

To note about this clone: What it recognizes is unknown.

The J segment lost 10 bases and the V segment lost 0 bases, leaving 7 bases of the junction unmatched. Germline CDR1 is MNHEY and CDR2 is SMNVEV (reference sequence). The CDR3 length is 15 residues. At collection, donors were nominally healthy, but unrecorded immune exposures were probable. Use of 60 Vbeta and 13 Jbeta primers characterized the PCR. Profiled with immunoSEQ multiplex PCR; TCRdb holds only in-frame clones, not every one. The profile shows around 83,000 clones, around 78% of them singletons. The chain has TRBV27 and TRBJ1-4, with TRBD1 matching 8 bases. This sequence was found in a male donor in good health and CMV-seropositive. The specimen was PBMCs. The CDR3 protein is CASSLSPLTGAKLFF. The CDR3, as DNA: TGTGCCAGCAGTTTATCGCCACTGACAGGGGCAAAACTGTTTTTT.